These 20 T cell receptor beta chains originate from one sample sequenced in a study of read filtering for tumor transcriptome and immune sequencing. This library used about 400 ng RNA and molecular barcoded adaptors spanning alpha/delta and beta/gamma chains. TCRdb reanalysed the reads using MiXCR and keeps one entry per CDR3 protein. The sample contains 100,000 to 150,000 distinct CDR3 sequences, less than 15% of which appear only once. Sequenced input: a population of CD138-negative cells sorted from bone marrow. These receptors came from a donor at least 40 years old with multiple myeloma.

This clonotype appeared many times. The rearrangement uses TRBV20-1 and TRBJ1-5, with D possibly matching TRBD1 (5 bases). Germline CDR1 is DFQATT and CDR2 is SNEGSKA (reference sequence). This CDR3 contains 16 residues. V was pared by 1 base and J by 1 base, with 14 bases between. The CDR3 reads CSARGGAGGSNQPQHF. CDR3 coding DNA: TGCAGTGCTAGAGGAGGGGCGGGGGGAAGCAATCAGCCCCAGCATTTT.

Points on this clonotype: Just one base apart from a much larger clone, this may be a read error. The chain has TRBV30 and TRBJ2-6; TRBD1 is a possible D gene (6 bases). The V gene's germline CDR1 is GTSNPN and CDR2 SVGIG (reference sequence). The length of the CDR3 is 12 residues. CDR3 nucleotides: TGTGCCTGGAATCCAGGGGCCAACGTCCTGCCTTTC. Translated, it gives CAWNPGANVLPF.

About this clonotype: A much more abundant neighbour one base away suggests this may be a read error. Since no conserved phenylalanine or tryptophan closes the CDR3, a read error is the likely cause. The chain uses TRBV5-6 and TRBJ1-1, with no clear D. Germline lookup yields CDR1 SGHDT and CDR2 YYEEEE. CDR3 length: 16 residues. V was cut by 2 bases and J by 5 bases, with 19 bases left in between. The CDR3 region is CASSFIEAFSGTEAFS. In DNA, the CDR3 is TGTGCCAGCAGCTTTATCGAGGCGTTTTCGGGTACTGAAGCTTTCTCT.

This clonotype was detected many times. The chain carries TRBV7-2 and TRBJ2-1; D perhaps matches TRBD2 (5 bases). V was trimmed by 0 bases and J by 12 bases, leaving 12 bases between them. CDR3 size: 13 residues. Germline CDR1 is SGHTA and CDR2 is FQGNSA. The CDR3 protein is CASSLAPGRGQFF. In DNA, the CDR3 is TGTGCCAGCAGCTTAGCACCCGGTCGGGGGCAGTTCTTC.

Only a few counts were recorded for this clonotype. This chain joins TRBV7-2 and TRBJ2-3; 12 bases agree with TRBD2. Germline lookup yields CDR1 SGHTA and CDR2 FQGNSA. The CDR3 runs 18 residues. Trimming removed 0 bases from V and 3 bases from J; junction bases left unmatched: 7. CDR3: CASSLARLAGGPTDTQYF. Here the CDR3 DNA reads TGTGCCAGCAGCTTAGCGCGGCTAGCGGGAGGGCCGACAGATACGCAGTATTTT. The full variable domain, its missing parts supplied by reference TRBV7-2 and TRBJ2-3, is GAGVSQSPSNKVTEKGKDVELRCDPISGHTALYWYRQSLGQGLEFLIYFQGNSAPDKSGLPSDRFSAERTGGSVSTLTIQRTQQEDSAVYLCASSLARLAGGPTDTQYFGPGTRLTVL.

Many counts were recorded for this clonotype. The genes are TRBV6-2 or TRBV6-3 and TRBJ2-3, with D unclear. CDR1 MNHEY and CDR2 SVGEGT come from the germline V gene. This CDR3 comprises 15 residues. Trimming took off 6 bases at V and 6 bases at J, with 19 bases between the two ends. Here the CDR3 DNA reads TGTGCCAGCAGCCAAACCCGGAGCCCCGGGGATACGCAGTATTTT. Its protein product is CASSQTRSPGDTQYF.

The chain employs TRBV4-1 and TRBJ2-7; D may be TRBD1 (5 bases). The V and J ends lost 4 bases and 4 bases respectively, with 17 bases between them. The CDR3 is 15 amino acids. The germline V gene has CDR1 MGHRA and CDR2 YSYEKL. As DNA, the CDR3 is TGCGCCAGCAGCCCAAGTGGCCCCCAGGGTTACGAGCAGTACTTC. It yields the protein CASSPSGPQGYEQYF.

This clonotype was seen repeatedly, ten times or more. V usage is TRBV7-6 and J usage is TRBJ2-5; D call uncertain. Trimming left V 2 bases short and J 0 bases short, with 7 bases between. The V gene's germline CDR1 is SGHVS and CDR2 FNYEAQ. CDR3 length: 14 amino acids. The CDR3 DNA is TGTGCCAGCAGCTTAAGCACCTACCAAGAGACCCAGTACTTC. Protein product: CASSLSTYQETQYF.

As to this clonotype: A read error likely explains this, since a far larger clone differs by one base. V gene TRBV7-2 combines with J gene TRBJ2-5; TRBD2 matches 13 bases. This CDR3 is built from 15 residues. CDR1 and CDR2 (germline): SGHTA, FQGNSA. CDR3 DNA: TGTGCCAGCAGCTCACTAGCGGGAGGGCCGGATGAGCAGTCCTTC. It translates to CASSSLAGGPDEQSF.

This clonotype showed up just a few times. One base away lies a much larger clone, so this may be a sequencing read error. The chain joins TRBV20-1 to TRBJ2-7, with a possible D match to TRBD1 (7 bases). This CDR3 is built from 14 residues. Per germline, CDR1 DFQATT and CDR2 SNEGSKA (reference sequence). V dropped 4 bases and J dropped 2 bases, with 15 bases sitting between them. The CDR3 DNA reads as TGCAGTGCTACCAGGGGGAAGCGGGCCTACGAGCAGTACTTC. This codes for CSATRGKRAYEQYF.

This clonotype was seen at least ten times. The gene calls are TRBV30 and TRBJ1-1; D is undetermined. The CDR3 length is 13 residues. Germline-derived CDR1 and CDR2 are GTSNPN and SVGIG (reference sequence). V was cut by 2 bases and J by 4 bases, with 11 bases left in between. The CDR3 spells CAWSNGMGTEAFF. The CDR3 DNA sequence: TGTGCCTGGAGTAATGGGATGGGCACTGAAGCTTTCTTT.

CDR3 loop: CSVSGRGNQPQHF. The CDR3 nucleotides are TGCAGCGTTTCGGGCAGGGGCAATCAGCCCCAGCATTTT. This chain uses TRBV29-1 with TRBJ1-5; D perhaps matches TRBD1 (5 bases). Germline CDR1 SQVTM, CDR2 ANQGSEA. The CDR3 loop spans 13 amino acids. V was clipped by 5 bases and J by 2 bases, with 10 bases between them.

In its sample, this clonotype was seen many times. The chain combines TRBV7-2 with TRBJ2-2, with D tentatively TRBD1 (6 bases). V lost 5 bases to trimming and J lost 1 base, with 20 bases between them. Germline lookup yields CDR1 SGHTA and CDR2 FQGNSA. The CDR3 is 18 amino acids. CDR3 amino acids: CASSRDLATTGNTGELFF. In DNA, the CDR3 is TGTGCCAGCAGCCGAGATTTGGCAACGACAGGGAACACCGGGGAGCTGTTTTTT.

This clonotype has only a few counts. The gene calls are TRBV20-1 and TRBJ2-3, with 11 bases that match TRBD2. The germline gives CDR1 DFQATT, CDR2 SNEGSKA (reference sequence). V shed 6 bases and J 1 base; nucleotides not matched to a gene: 12. This CDR3 comprises 17 residues. The DNA of the CDR3 is TGCAGTGCCGTCGATAGCGGGAGGGCTAAGGGCACAGATACGCAGTATTTT. Translated: CSAVDSGRAKGTDTQYF.

This clonotype was observed many times. V is TRBV15 and J is TRBJ2-3; 9 bases map to TRBD1. Trimming removed 5 bases from V and 6 bases from J; junction bases left unmatched: 9. This CDR3 is 15 amino acids long. Germline V gene lookup returns CDR1 LNHNV and CDR2 YYDKDF (reference sequence). The chain's CDR3 is CATSPPGQGWDTQYF. In DNA form, the CDR3 reads TGTGCCACCAGCCCACCGGGACAGGGTTGGGATACGCAGTATTTT.

This clonotype showed up many times. V usage is TRBV30 and J usage is TRBJ1-1; D not certain. V lost 3 bases and J 3 bases, leaving 11 bases between the germline ends. Germline V gives CDR1 GTSNPN, CDR2 SVGIG (reference sequence). The CDR3 has 13 residues. The CDR3 DNA follows: TGTGCCTGGAGAAGGGAATGGGACACTGAAGCTTTCTTT. This translates into CAWRREWDTEAFF.

This clonotype was recorded only once. Given a much more abundant clone one base away, this may be a read error. V usage is TRBV12-5 and J usage is TRBJ1-1; D ambiguous. The length of the CDR3 is 12 residues. Germline loops: CDR1 LGHNT, CDR2 FRNRAP. The CDR3 region has the DNA TGTGCTAGTGGTTTGGGGGTCACTGAAGCTTCCTTT. Its protein is CASGLGVTEASF.

V usage is TRBV10-3 and J usage is TRBJ1-5; D is possibly TRBD1 (5 bases). CDR1 is ENHRY and CDR2 is SYGVKD in the germline V gene. The CDR3 has 13 amino acids. Deletions cut 9 bases from V and 6 bases from J, with 15 bases between. Here the CDR3 reads CAMSPGLGQPQHF. The DNA for the CDR3 is TGTGCCATGAGTCCAGGGCTGGGTCAGCCCCAGCATTTT.

This clonotype was observed at least ten times. CDR3 region: CASSLITGPDTQYF. CDR3 bases: TGTGCCAGTAGTCTAATAACAGGGCCAGATACGCAGTATTTT. This chain uses TRBV19 with TRBJ2-3, with D possibly TRBD1 on 6 matching bases. This CDR3 contains 14 residues. V was trimmed by 5 bases and J by 4 bases, leaving 13 bases between them. The germline V gene encodes CDR1 LNHDA and CDR2 SQIVND (reference sequence).

In regard to this clonotype: At one end, the junction sequence differs from germline, possibly due to a read error. The rearrangement joins TRBV7-9 to TRBJ2-7, with D perhaps given as TRBD1 or TRBD2 (5 bases each). The germline V gene encodes CDR1 SEHNR and CDR2 FQNEAQ (reference sequence). The CDR3 consists of 15 residues. CDR3 in amino acids: CASGLVGGEGSKQYF. In DNA, the CDR3 is TGTGCCAGCGGCTTAGTCGGTGGTGAGGGGAGCAAGCAGTACTTC.